Listed below are T cell receptor beta chains from one sample, sequenced in a study of PD-1 blockade in classical Hodgkin lymphoma. Repertoires were generated with immunoSEQ multiplex PCR, while TCRdb's copy carries only in-frame clones and drops some. The data hold about 15,000 clones, with 89% observed a single time. The sequencing used CD8+ T cells from blood, collected before the fourth cycle of nivolumab. These receptors all come from a human donor with classical Hodgkin lymphoma. The CDR3 runs from the conserved cysteine through the conserved F or W.

TRBJ2-1 TRBV2 CASSERAGGPYNEQFF
TRBJ1-5 TRBV27 CASSPQGNQPQHF
TRBJ2-6 TRBV27 CASSLMAGQGVSGANVLTF
TRBJ2-1 TRBV9 CASSVGRGNEQFF
TRBJ2-7 TRBV27 CASRHRGSYEQYF
TRBJ2-1 TRBV11-2 CASSLGSYNEQFF
TRBJ2-5 TRBV29-1 CSVDRAQETQYF
TRBJ2-3 TRBV28 CASRRRRETDTQYF
TRBJ1-2 TRBV7-3 CASSLNGPESNYGYTF
TRBJ1-1 TRBV19 CASRLGGTEAFF
TRBJ2-1 TRBV11-3 CASSSGTSGSWGYNEQFF
TRBJ2-7 TRBV5-6 CASSWLISGGNEQYF
TRBJ1-2 TRBV15 CATSPGDFYGYTF
TRBJ2-7 TRBV12-5 CASGSGVAYYEQYF
TRBJ2-5 TRBV20-1 CRLGLQETQYF
TRBJ2-3 TRBV7-9 CASSLEAASTDTQYF
TRBJ2-3 TRBV29-1 CSVPTGQGVDTQYF
TRBJ2-7 TRBV27 CASSFGAGSHEQYF
TRBJ2-7 TRBV7-9 CASSPSDRGPYEQYF
TRBJ2-3 TRBV11-2 CASSLWAPDTQYF
TRBJ1-1 TRBV28 CASSLGGDTEAFF
TRBJ2-2 TRBV6-5 CASSFTRPGELFF
TRBJ1-1 TRBV30 CAWSARGITEAFF
TRBJ1-6 TRBV13 CASSADRGPNSPLHF
TRBJ2-1 TRBV2 CAGTGASSYNEQFF
TRBJ2-1 TRBV6-4 CASSVSGGIYNEQFF
TRBJ2-5 TRBV6-5 CASSPGETQYF
TRBJ2-7 TRBV7-9 CASSKGLAGGPHSYEQYF
TRBJ1-1 TRBV25-1 CASSPRDRVNTEAFF
TRBJ2-7 TRBV4-1 CASSQVRESTYEQYF
TRBJ2-7 TRBV7-2 CASSPGRAYEQYF
TRBJ2-1 TRBV4-2 CASSRVPGQVNEQFF
TRBJ2-1 TRBV27 CASTADYDNEQFF